This T cell receptor beta chain was identified during a study of T cells in localized non-small cell lung cancer. Trimming cost V 4 bases and J 7 bases, with 16 bases left between them. Per germline, CDR1 MDHEN and CDR2 SYDVKM. The CDR3 sequence is 15 residues long. Sequenced by immunoSEQ multiplex PCR; TCRdb stores in-frame clones only, minus some. This sample has about 74,000 clones, with 84% found just once. This specimen was peripheral blood, taken before any cancer treatment. The chain couples TRBV28 to TRBJ1-4; possibly TRBD1 for D (6 bases). This receptor was identified in a female donor over 55 with stage I lung adenocarcinoma. This CDR3 reads CASSSSGVPGEKLFF. As DNA, the CDR3 is TGTGCCAGCAGTTCCTCAGGGGTTCCAGGTGAAAAACTGTTTTTT.